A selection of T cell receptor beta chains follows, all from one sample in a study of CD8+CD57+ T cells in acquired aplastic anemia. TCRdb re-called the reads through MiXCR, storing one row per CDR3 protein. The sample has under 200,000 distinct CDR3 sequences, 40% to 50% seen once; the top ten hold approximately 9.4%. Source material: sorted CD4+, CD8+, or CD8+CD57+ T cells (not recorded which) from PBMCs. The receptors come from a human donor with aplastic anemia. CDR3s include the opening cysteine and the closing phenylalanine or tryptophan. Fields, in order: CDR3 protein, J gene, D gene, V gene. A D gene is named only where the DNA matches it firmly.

CDR3aa: CSVEGGRSSSGSTIYF; j_gene: TRBJ1-3; d_gene: .; v_gene: TRBV29-1
CDR3aa: CASSPGTGRHTEAFF; j_gene: TRBJ1-1; d_gene: TRBD1; v_gene: TRBV7-6
CDR3aa: CASRLGVTQYF; j_gene: TRBJ2-5; d_gene: .; v_gene: TRBV6-2/TRBV6-3
CDR3aa: CASSQVGGPGELFF; j_gene: TRBJ2-2; d_gene: .; v_gene: TRBV4-2
CDR3aa: CASSRDRAPSYEQYF; j_gene: TRBJ2-7; d_gene: TRBD1; v_gene: TRBV5-4
CDR3aa: CAGSEGGTAQQTQYF; j_gene: TRBJ2-5; d_gene: .; v_gene: TRBV25-1
CDR3aa: CASSPRRNEQFF; j_gene: TRBJ2-1; d_gene: .; v_gene: TRBV14
CDR3aa: CSARVRRGDKSPLHF; j_gene: TRBJ1-6; d_gene: TRBD1; v_gene: TRBV20-1
CDR3aa: CATSRAPLSYNEQFF; j_gene: TRBJ2-1; d_gene: .; v_gene: TRBV15
CDR3aa: CASSSRGTEAFF; j_gene: TRBJ1-1; d_gene: .; v_gene: TRBV27
CDR3aa: CASSPGQAGLREQYF; j_gene: TRBJ2-7; d_gene: .; v_gene: TRBV5-1
CDR3aa: CAWSERLAGGPYEQYF; j_gene: TRBJ2-7; d_gene: TRBD2; v_gene: TRBV30
CDR3aa: CASSQAGGSTYEQYF; j_gene: .; d_gene: .; v_gene: TRBV4-3
CDR3aa: CASRKNPSASGVGEQYF; j_gene: TRBJ2-7; d_gene: TRBD2; v_gene: TRBV7-8
CDR3aa: CASSPSSGRTDTQYF; j_gene: TRBJ2-3; d_gene: TRBD2; v_gene: TRBV9
CDR3aa: CASRSTGTEQFF; j_gene: TRBJ2-1; d_gene: TRBD1; v_gene: TRBV5-4
CDR3aa: CASSIVPEAGGTGYTF; j_gene: TRBJ1-2; d_gene: TRBD1; v_gene: TRBV19